This TCR beta chain comes out of a study of T cell responses to AZD1222 COVID-19 vaccine. Remarks on this clone: What it binds is not known.

Samples with a second dose at about 4 or about 12 weeks were pooled together. The CDR3 runs 16 residues. V was cut by 3 bases and J by 4 bases, with 15 bases left in between. Germline CDR1 is ENHRY and CDR2 is SYGVKD. Study-level findings and limits: The CD4 TCRs associated with vaccination extended across spike and predominated at 160-218 and 743-854. Within unmutated variant regions lay the reported targets of nearly half of spike-specific TCRs. Among AZD1222 vaccinees, only six were seropositive at baseline.

Measured with immunoSEQ multiplex PCR; TCRdb has only the in-frame clones, and not every one. The profile covers about 130,000 clones, with roughly 93% appearing a single time and around 1% taken by the ten largest. Sequencing used peripheral blood, obtained 28 days after the second AZD1222 dose. The chain recombines TRBV10-3 with TRBJ2-2, with a weak D call TRBD2 (7 bases). The sequence was obtained from an adult who received the AZD1222 COVID-19 vaccine. The CDR3 here is CAISESRGAGTGELFF. CDR3 nucleotide sequence: TGTGCCATCAGTGAATCTCGGGGGGCCGGCACCGGGGAGCTGTTTTTT.